Sequencing of this T cell receptor (beta chain) was carried out in a study of T cell responses to AZD1222 COVID-19 vaccine. Study-level findings and limits: The peak T cell response came first, and repertoires were sampled only after it. Females outnumbered males among donors, who were mostly white British; clonal diversity was possibly underestimated. Recipients of two AZD1222 doses showed rising Spike-specific TCR breadth and depth.

Trimming took off 1 base at V and 1 base at J, with 13 bases between the two ends. Germline values: CDR1 KGHSH, CDR2 LQKENI. This CDR3 spans 16 amino acids. Turning to this clone: The antigen remains undetermined.

Sequenced by immunoSEQ multiplex PCR; TCRdb stores in-frame clones only, minus some. The table includes around 15,000 clones, 70% to 85% detected once. The starting material was peripheral blood, obtained 28 days after the second AZD1222 dose. This chain connects TRBV18 to TRBJ1-1, with D perhaps TRBD1 (5 bases). The receptor was derived from an adult who received the AZD1222 COVID-19 vaccine. CDR3 residues: CASSPRDSTQNTEAFF. CDR3 coding DNA: TGTGCCAGCTCACCACGGGACTCCACACAGAACACTGAAGCTTTCTTT.